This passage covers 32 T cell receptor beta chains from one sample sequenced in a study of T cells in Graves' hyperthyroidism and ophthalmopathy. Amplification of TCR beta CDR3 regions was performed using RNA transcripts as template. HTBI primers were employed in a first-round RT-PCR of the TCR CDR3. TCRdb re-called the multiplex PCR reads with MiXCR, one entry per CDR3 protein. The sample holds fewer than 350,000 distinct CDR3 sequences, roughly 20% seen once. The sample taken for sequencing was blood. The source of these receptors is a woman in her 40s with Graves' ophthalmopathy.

The CDR3 reads CASSDTSGRVSTGELFF. CDR3 sequence (DNA): TGCGCCAGCAGCGATACTAGCGGGAGGGTCAGCACCGGGGAGCTGTTTTTT. This chain connects TRBV5-1 to TRBJ2-2, with 13 bases aligning to TRBD2. The germline V gene encodes CDR1 SGHRS and CDR2 YFSETQ. After removal of 4 bases from V and 4 bases from J, the junction contained 7 bases not matched to a gene. The CDR3 extends over 17 amino acids.

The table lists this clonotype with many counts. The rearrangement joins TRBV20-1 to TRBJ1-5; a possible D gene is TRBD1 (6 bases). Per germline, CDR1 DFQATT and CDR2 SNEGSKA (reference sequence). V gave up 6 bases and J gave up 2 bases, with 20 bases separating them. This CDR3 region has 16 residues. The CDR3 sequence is CSARPWGQGGNQPQHF. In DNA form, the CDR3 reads TGCAGTGCGCGCCCTTGGGGGCAGGGAGGCAATCAGCCCCAGCATTTT.

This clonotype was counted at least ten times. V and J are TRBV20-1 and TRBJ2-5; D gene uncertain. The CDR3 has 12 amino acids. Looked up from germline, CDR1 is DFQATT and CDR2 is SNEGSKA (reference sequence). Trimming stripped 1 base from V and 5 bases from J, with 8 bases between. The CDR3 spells CSARGGWETQYF. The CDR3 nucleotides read TGCAGTGCTAGAGGCGGTTGGGAGACCCAGTACTTC.

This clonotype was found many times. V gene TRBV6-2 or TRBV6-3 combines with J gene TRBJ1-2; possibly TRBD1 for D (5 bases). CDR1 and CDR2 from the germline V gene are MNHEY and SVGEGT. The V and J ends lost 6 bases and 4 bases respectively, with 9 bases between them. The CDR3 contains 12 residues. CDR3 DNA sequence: TGTGCCAGCAGAGACGGGGGCTATGGCTACACCTTC. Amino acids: CASRDGGYGYTF.

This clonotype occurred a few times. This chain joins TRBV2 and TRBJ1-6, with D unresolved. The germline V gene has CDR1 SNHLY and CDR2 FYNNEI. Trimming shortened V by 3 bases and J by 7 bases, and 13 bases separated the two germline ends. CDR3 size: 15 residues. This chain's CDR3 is CASSDQGFLNSPLHF. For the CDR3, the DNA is TGTGCCAGCAGTGATCAAGGTTTTTTGAATTCACCCCTCCACTTT.

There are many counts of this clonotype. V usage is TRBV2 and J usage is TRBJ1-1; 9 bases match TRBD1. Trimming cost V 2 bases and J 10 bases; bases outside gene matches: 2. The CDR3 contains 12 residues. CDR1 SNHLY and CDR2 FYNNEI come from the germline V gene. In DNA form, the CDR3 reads TGTGCCAGCAGTGAATCGACAGGGGGAGCTTTCTTT. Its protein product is CASSESTGGAFF.

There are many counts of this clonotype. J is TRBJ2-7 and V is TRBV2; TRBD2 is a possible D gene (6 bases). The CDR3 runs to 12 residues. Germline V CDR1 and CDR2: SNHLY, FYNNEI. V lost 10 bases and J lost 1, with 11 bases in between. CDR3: CATRDLSYEQYF. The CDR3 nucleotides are TGTGCCACTCGGGACTTATCCTACGAGCAGTACTTC.

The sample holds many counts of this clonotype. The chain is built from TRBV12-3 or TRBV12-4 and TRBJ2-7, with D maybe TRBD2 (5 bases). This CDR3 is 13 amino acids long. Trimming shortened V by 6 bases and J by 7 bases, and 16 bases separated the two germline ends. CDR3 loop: CASSKTTSGEQYF. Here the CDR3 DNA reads TGTGCCAGCAGCAAGACCACTAGTGGTGAGCAGTACTTC.

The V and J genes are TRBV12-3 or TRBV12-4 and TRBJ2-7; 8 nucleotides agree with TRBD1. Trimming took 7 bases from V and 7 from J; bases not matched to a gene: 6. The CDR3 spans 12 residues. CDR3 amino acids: CASTRTGNEQYF. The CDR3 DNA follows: TGTGCCAGCACACGGACAGGGAATGAGCAGTACTTC.

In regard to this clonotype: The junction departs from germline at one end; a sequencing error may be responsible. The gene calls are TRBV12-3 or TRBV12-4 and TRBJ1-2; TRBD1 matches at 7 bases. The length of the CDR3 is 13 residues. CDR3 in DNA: TGTGCCAGCAGCCTCACAGGGGTTTATGGCTACATCTTC. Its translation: CASSLTGVYGYIF.

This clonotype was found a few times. The chain's CDR3 is CASSEGDRDYEQYF. CDR3 coding DNA: TGTGCCAGCAGTGAGGGGGACAGGGACTACGAGCAGTACTTC. The chain links TRBV6-1 to TRBJ2-7, with 9 bases matching TRBD1. Germline V CDR1 and CDR2: MNHNS, SASEGT. V shed 3 bases, J shed 3 bases, and the junction held 3 bases outside the gene matches. There are 14 residues in the CDR3.

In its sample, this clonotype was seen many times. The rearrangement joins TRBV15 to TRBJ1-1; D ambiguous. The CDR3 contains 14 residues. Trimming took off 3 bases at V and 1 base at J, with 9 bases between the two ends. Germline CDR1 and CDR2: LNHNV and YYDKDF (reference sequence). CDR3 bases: TGTGCCACCAGCAGCGTTACAGCGAACACTGAAGCTTTCTTT. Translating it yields CATSSVTANTEAFF.

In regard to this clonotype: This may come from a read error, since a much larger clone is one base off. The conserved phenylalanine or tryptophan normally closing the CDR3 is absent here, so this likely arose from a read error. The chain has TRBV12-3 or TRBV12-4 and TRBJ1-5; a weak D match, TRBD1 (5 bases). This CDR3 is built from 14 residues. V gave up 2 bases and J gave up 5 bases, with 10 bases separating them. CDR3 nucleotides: TGTGCCAGCAGTTTAAGGCAGGGCTATCAGCCCCAGCATCTT. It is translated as CASSLRQGYQPQHL.

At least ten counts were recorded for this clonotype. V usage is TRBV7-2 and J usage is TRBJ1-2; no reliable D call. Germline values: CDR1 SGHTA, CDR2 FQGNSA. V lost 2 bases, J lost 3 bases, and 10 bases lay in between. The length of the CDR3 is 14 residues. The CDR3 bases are TGTGCCAGCAGCTTATACCAGGAGGACTATGGCTACACCTTC. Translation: CASSLYQEDYGYTF.

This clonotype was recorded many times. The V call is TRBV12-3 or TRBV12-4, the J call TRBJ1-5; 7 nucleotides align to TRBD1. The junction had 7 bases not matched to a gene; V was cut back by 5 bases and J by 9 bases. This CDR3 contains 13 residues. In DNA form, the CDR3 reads TGTGCCAGCAGTCTACAGGGGCCTCGGCCCCAGCATTTT. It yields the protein CASSLQGPRPQHF.

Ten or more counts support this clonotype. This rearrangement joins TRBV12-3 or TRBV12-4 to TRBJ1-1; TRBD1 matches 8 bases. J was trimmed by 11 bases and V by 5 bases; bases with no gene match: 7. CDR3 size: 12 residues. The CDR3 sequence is CASSIDRGRAFF. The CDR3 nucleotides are TGTGCCAGCAGTATCGACAGGGGACGGGCTTTCTTT.

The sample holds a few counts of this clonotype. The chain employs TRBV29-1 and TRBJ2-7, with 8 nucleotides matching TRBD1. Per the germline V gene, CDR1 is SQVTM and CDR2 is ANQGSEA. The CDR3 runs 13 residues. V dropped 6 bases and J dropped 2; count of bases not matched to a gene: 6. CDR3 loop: CSVRDRCTYEQYF. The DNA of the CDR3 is TGCAGCGTACGGGACAGGTGTACCTACGAGCAGTACTTC.

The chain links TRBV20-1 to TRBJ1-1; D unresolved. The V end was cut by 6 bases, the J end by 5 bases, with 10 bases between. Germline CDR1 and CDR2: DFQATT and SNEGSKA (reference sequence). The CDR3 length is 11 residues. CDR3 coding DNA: TGCAGTGCAACCGAGGGTACTGAAGCTTTCTTT. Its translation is CSATEGTEAFF.

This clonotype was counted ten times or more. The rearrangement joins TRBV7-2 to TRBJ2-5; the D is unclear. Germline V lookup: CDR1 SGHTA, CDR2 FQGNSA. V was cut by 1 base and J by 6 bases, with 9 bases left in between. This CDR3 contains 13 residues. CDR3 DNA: TGTGCCAGCAGCTTAGACGTCCTTAAGACCCAGTACTTC. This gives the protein CASSLDVLKTQYF.

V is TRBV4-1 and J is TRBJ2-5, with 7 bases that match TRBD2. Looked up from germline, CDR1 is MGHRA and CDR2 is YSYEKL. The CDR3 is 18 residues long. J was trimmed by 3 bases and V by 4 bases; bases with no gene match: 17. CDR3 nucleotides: TGCGCCAGCAGCCTAACCCCGGAGGCGGGGGTGCTCGAAGAGACCCAGTACTTC. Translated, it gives CASSLTPEAGVLEETQYF.

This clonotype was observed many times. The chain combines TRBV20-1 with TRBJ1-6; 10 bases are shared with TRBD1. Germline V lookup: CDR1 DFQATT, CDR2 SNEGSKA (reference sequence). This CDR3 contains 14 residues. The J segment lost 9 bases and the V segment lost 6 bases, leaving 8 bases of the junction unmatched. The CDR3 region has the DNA TGCAGTGCATCTCTCCGGGACAGGGGTTCACCCCTCCACTTT. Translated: CSASLRDRGSPLHF.

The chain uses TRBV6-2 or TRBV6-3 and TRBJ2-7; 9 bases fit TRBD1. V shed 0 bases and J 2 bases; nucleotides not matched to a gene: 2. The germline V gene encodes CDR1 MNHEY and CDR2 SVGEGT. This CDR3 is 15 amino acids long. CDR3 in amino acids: CASSYSGQGPYEQYF. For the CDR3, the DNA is TGTGCCAGCAGTTACTCGGGACAGGGTCCCTACGAGCAGTACTTC.

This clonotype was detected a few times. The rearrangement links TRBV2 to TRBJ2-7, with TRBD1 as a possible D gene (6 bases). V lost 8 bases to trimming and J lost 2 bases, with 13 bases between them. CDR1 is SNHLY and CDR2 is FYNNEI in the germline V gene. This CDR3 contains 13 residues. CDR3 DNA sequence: TGTGCCAGCTACGGCAGGGACACCTACGAGCAGTACTTC. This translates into CASYGRDTYEQYF.

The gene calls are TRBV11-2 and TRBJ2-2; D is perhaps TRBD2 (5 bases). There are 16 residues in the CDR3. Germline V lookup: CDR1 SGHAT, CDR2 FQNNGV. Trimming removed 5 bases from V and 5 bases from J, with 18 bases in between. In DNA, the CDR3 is TGTGCCAGCAGCGTAACCGGGAACACCCTTACCGGGGAGCTGTTTTTT. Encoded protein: CASSVTGNTLTGELFF.

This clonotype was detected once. CDR3 amino acids: CSVEVDRIYGYTF. The CDR3 DNA sequence: TGCAGCGTTGAAGTGGACAGGATATATGGCTACACCTTC. The chain combines TRBV29-1 with TRBJ1-2; TRBD1 matches 7 bases. CDR1 SQVTM and CDR2 ANQGSEA come from the germline V gene. Trimming took 1 base from V and 5 from J; bases not matched to a gene: 4. CDR3 size: 13 residues.

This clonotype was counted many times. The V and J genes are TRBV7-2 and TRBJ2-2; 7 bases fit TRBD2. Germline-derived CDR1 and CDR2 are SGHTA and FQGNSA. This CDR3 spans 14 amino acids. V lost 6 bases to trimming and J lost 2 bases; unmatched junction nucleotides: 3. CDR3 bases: TGTGCCAGCAGGCGAGCGGGAAACACCGGGGAGCTGTTTTTT. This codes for CASRRAGNTGELFF.

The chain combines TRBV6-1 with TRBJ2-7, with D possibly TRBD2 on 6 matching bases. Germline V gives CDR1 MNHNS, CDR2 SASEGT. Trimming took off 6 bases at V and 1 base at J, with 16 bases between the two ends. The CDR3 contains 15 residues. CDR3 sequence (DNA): TGTGCCAGCAGCTCACTGGGGACTGTTTCCTACGAGCAGTACTTC. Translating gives CASSSLGTVSYEQYF.

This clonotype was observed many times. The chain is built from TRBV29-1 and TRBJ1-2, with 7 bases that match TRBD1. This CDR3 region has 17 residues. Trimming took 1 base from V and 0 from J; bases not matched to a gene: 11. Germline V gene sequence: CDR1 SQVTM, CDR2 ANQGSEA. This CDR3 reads CSVEGRGGQETNYGYTF. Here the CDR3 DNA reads TGCAGCGTTGAAGGCCGCGGCGGACAGGAGACTAACTATGGCTACACCTTC. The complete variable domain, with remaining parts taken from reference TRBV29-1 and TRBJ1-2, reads SAVISQKPSRDICQRGTSLTIQCQVDSQVTMMFWYRQQPGQSLTLIATANQGSEATYESGFVIDKFPISRPNLTFSTLTVSNMSPEDSSIYLCSVEGRGGQETNYGYTFGSGTRLTVV.

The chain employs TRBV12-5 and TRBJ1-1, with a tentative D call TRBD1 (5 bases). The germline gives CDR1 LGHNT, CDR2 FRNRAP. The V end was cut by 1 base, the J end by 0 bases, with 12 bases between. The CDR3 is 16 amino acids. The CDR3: CASGLGTTLMNTEAFF. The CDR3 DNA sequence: TGTGCTAGTGGTTTGGGGACAACTCTGATGAACACTGAAGCTTTCTTT.

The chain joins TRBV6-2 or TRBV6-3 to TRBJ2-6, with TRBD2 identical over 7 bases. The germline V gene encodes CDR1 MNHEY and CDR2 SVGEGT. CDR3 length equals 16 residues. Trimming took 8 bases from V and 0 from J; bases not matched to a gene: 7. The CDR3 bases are TGTGCCAGCGGGGGGGTACCGCTCTCTGGGGCCAACGTCCTGACTTTC. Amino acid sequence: CASGGVPLSGANVLTF.

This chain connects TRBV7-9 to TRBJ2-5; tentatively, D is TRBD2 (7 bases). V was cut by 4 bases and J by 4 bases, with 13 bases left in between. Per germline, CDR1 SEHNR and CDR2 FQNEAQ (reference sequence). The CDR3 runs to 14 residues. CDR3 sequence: CASSSQGRGETQYF. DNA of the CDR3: TGTGCCAGCAGCTCCCAGGGGAGGGGAGAGACCCAGTACTTC. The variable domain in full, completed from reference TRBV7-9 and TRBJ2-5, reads DTGVSQNPRHKITKRGQNVTFRCDPISEHNRLYWYRQTLGQGPEFLTYFQNEAQLEKSRLLSDRFSAERPKGSFSTLEIQRTEQGDSAMYLCASSSQGRGETQYFGPGTRLLVL.

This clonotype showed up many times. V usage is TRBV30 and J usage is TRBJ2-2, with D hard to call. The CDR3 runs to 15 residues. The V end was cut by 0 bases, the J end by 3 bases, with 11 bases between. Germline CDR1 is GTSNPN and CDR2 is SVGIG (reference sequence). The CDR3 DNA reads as TGTGCCTGGAGTGTACGAGGTCACTACACCGGGGAGCTGTTTTTT. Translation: CAWSVRGHYTGELFF.